The 4 T cell receptor beta chains below were found in one sample sequenced in a study of CD4+ T cells in melanoma. TCRdb's table, derived via immunoSEQ multiplex PCR, lists solely in-frame clones and lacks some. The repertoire includes about 140,000 clones, about 90% of them detected once, and 1.5% to 1.9% sits in the top ten. The source is a human donor with melanoma.

The chain combines TRBV7-2 with TRBJ1-1, with 7 bases fitting TRBD1. CDR1 is SGHTA, CDR2 FQGNSA, per germline. Unmatched junction bases numbered 10, after V lost 5 bases and J lost 4 bases. The CDR3 spans 15 residues. DNA of the CDR3: TGTGCCAGCAGCGCCCAGACAGGGTTGGGCACTGAAGCTTTCTTT. It encodes CASSAQTGLGTEAFF.

This chain links TRBV2 with TRBJ1-2, with 9 bases fitting TRBD1. CDR3 length: 15 amino acids. The V segment lost 6 bases and the J segment 5 bases; nucleotides outside the gene matches: 10. Germline V gene lookup returns CDR1 SNHLY and CDR2 FYNNEI. CDR3 residues: CASSQRGQGIYGYTF. DNA for the CDR3: TGTGCCAGCAGCCAACGCGGACAGGGGATATATGGCTACACCTTC.

This chain joins TRBV28 and TRBJ2-7, with 7 bases that match TRBD1. Germline-derived CDR1 and CDR2 are MDHEN and SYDVKM. The CDR3 totals 13 residues. Trimming at V came to 8 bases and at J to 2 bases, leaving 6 bases not matched to a gene. The CDR3, as DNA: TGTGCCAGCCGGACAGGCATACCCTACGAGCAGTACTTC. Translation gives CASRTGIPYEQYF.

The rearrangement links TRBV18 to TRBJ1-1; D not certain. The ends were cut back, 2 bases at V and 0 bases at J, with 19 bases in the middle. The CDR3 has 18 amino acids. From germline, CDR1 is KGHSH and CDR2 LQKENI. CDR3 loop: CASSPVALGRKMNTEAFF. CDR3 DNA sequence: TGTGCCAGCTCACCAGTTGCCTTGGGGAGGAAAATGAACACTGAAGCTTTCTTT.